The 2 T cell receptor beta chains presented below share a single source sample, sequenced in a study of T cell responses to AZD1222 COVID-19 vaccine. The assay was immunoSEQ multiplex PCR, and TCRdb's table has in-frame clones only and misses some. This sample has some 120,000 clones; roughly 88% occur once, and the top ten carry roughly 3.9%. The sample here was peripheral blood, taken on day 0 of MenACWY control vaccination. The receptors come from an adult in good health.

The V call is TRBV24-1, the J call TRBJ2-1, with TRBD2 matching over 8 bases. The V and J ends lost 2 bases and 4 bases, in that order; junction bases with no gene match: 6. The CDR3 runs to 16 residues. CDR1 KGHDR and CDR2 SFDVKD come from the germline V gene. CDR3 sequence reads: CATSDSKRGPYNEQFF. The CDR3 DNA follows: TGTGCCACCAGTGATTCAAAGCGGGGGCCTTACAATGAGCAGTTCTTC.

The chain employs TRBV27 and TRBJ2-1, with D perhaps given as TRBD1 or TRBD2 (5 bases each). This CDR3 has 14 amino acids. The V gene's germline CDR1 is MNHEY and CDR2 SMNVEV (reference sequence). V lost 3 bases and J lost 9, with 15 bases in between. CDR3 DNA: TGTGCCAGCAGTTTGAGACCCGAGGGGAGTGAGCAGTTCTTC. This codes for CASSLRPEGSEQFF.